This is a list of T cell receptor beta chains from one sample in a study of T cell responses to AZD1222 COVID-19 vaccine. The protocol was immunoSEQ multiplex PCR, while the TCRdb copy is restricted to in-frame clones and leaves out a portion. The sample contains 100,000 to 150,000 clones, over 75% of which appear only once. This sample comprised peripheral blood, obtained on day 0 of AZD1222 vaccination. Receptors originate from an adult in good health. Both conserved end residues are part of each CDR3. The D gene is left open where the match is weak. Clone size is not always given. Where it is, it says once, few, many or a class for expanded clones.

j_call d_call v_call clone_size cdr3_aa cdr3_nt
TRBJ2-1 NA TRBV27 NA CASSPPAVNRFNEQFF TGTGCCAGCAGTCCTCCGGCCGTAAACCGTTTTAATGAGCAGTTCTTC
TRBJ1-6 NA TRBV12-3/TRBV12-4 NA CASSLMENSPLHF TGTGCCAGCAGTTTAATGGAGAATTCACCCCTCCACTTT
TRBJ2-5 NA TRBV6-5 NA CASSYSGPSRETQYF TGTGCCAGCAGTTACTCCGGACCGTCGCGAGAGACCCAGTACTTC
TRBJ1-1 TRBD1 TRBV2 NA CATTTGYTEAFF TGTGCCACGACGACAGGGTACACTGAAGCTTTCTTT
TRBJ2-7 NA TRBV5-1 NA CASSLYGNDPYEQYF TGCGCCAGCAGCTTGTACGGGAACGATCCCTACGAGCAGTACTTC
TRBJ1-5 NA TRBV3-1/TRBV3-2 NA CASSQNNQPQHF TGTGCCAGCAGCCAAAACAATCAGCCCCAGCATTTT
TRBJ2-1 TRBD2 TRBV3-1/TRBV3-2 NA CASSQEGRGGNNEQFF TGTGCCAGCAGCCAAGAGGGTCGCGGGGGGAACAATGAGCAGTTCTTC
TRBJ2-3 NA TRBV5-5 NA CASSLDPNTQYF TGTGCCAGCAGCCTTGACCCAAATACGCAGTATTTT
TRBJ1-3 NA TRBV30 NA CAWTQPGARNTIYF TGTGCCTGGACCCAGCCGGGGGCGAGGAACACCATATATTTT
TRBJ1-6 NA TRBV6-5 NA CASSSGNSPLHF TGTGCCAGCAGTTCCGGCAATTCACCCCTCCACTTT
TRBJ1-2 NA TRBV14 NA CASSQLRDNYGYTF TGTGCCAGCAGCCAGCTCCGGGACAACTATGGCTACACCTTC
TRBJ2-5 TRBD1 TRBV28 NA CASSGQGQETQYF TGTGCCAGCAGTGGACAGGGCCAAGAGACCCAGTACTTC
TRBJ2-4 NA TRBV24-1 NA CATSETGNIQYF TGTGCCACCAGTGAGACCGGAAACATTCAGTACTTC
TRBJ2-7 TRBD1 TRBV5-1 NA CASSGTGQGVNEQYF TGCGCCAGCAGCGGCACAGGACAGGGGGTCAACGAGCAGTACTTC
TRBJ2-7 NA TRBV10-3 NA CAISESWGEAYEQYF TGTGCCATCAGTGAGTCTTGGGGGGAGGCCTACGAGCAGTACTTC
TRBJ2-3 NA TRBV11-2 NA CASSLGNTLSTDTQYF TGTGCCAGCAGCTTAGGCAACACCCTTAGCACAGATACGCAGTATTTT
TRBJ1-5 NA TRBV24-1 NA CATPEGDYPCSNQPQHF TGTGCCACCCCCGAAGGGGATTACCCCTGTAGCAATCAGCCCCAGCATTTT
TRBJ2-7 NA TRBV27 once CASSITGSYEQYF TGTGCCAGCAGTATTACAGGGTCCTACGAGCAGTACTTC
TRBJ1-1 NA TRBV5-1 NA CASSLDGGDTEAFF TGCGCCAGCAGCTTGGACGGAGGAGACACTGAAGCTTTCTTT
TRBJ2-1 NA TRBV19 NA CASSISLAGPGNEQFF TGTGCCAGTAGTATTTCCCTGGCGGGCCCGGGCAATGAGCAGTTCTTC
TRBJ2-7 NA TRBV7-8 NA CASSSPAVSYEQYF TGTGCCAGCAGCTCTCCAGCGGTGTCCTACGAGCAGTACTTC
TRBJ2-1 NA TRBV11-3 NA CASSSGSGVSYNEQFF TGTGCCAGCAGCTCGGGTAGCGGTGTCTCCTACAATGAGCAGTTCTTC
TRBJ2-7 TRBD2 TRBV5-1 NA CASSLGVTSISSYEQYF TGCGCCAGCAGCTTGGGGGTGACTAGCATAAGCTCCTACGAGCAGTACTTC
TRBJ2-3 NA TRBV2 NA CASLLGGFGTQYF TGTGCCAGTCTACTAGGAGGGTTCGGTACGCAGTATTTT
TRBJ2-3 NA TRBV24-1 NA CATSDYGDTQYF TGTGCCACCAGTGATTACGGGGATACGCAGTATTTT
TRBJ1-2 NA TRBV9 few CASSVSGVGYTF TGTGCCAGCAGCGTCTCGGGCGTTGGCTACACCTTC
TRBJ2-1 NA TRBV27 NA CASSPLRDEQFF TGTGCCAGCAGCCCCCTTAGAGATGAGCAGTTCTTC
TRBJ1-3 NA TRBV5-4 NA CAVTGSGNTIYF TGTGCCGTGACCGGCTCTGGAAACACCATATATTTT
TRBJ2-7 NA TRBV6-2/TRBV6-3 once CASSGTVYEQYF TGTGCCAGCAGCGGGACCGTCTACGAGCAGTACTTC
TRBJ2-7 NA TRBV30 NA CAWEPGTTYYEQYF TGTGCCTGGGAGCCGGGGACAACTTACTACGAGCAGTACTTC
TRBJ1-2 NA TRBV2 NA CATPRDKNYGYTF TGTGCCACCCCCCGGGACAAAAACTATGGCTACACCTTC
TRBJ2-1 TRBD2 TRBV6-1 NA CASSEATRLAASYNEQFF TGTGCCAGCAGTGAAGCGACGAGACTAGCGGCCTCCTACAATGAGCAGTTCTTC
TRBJ1-6 NA TRBV7-2 NA CASSPRAVLNSPLHF TGTGCCAGCAGCCCCCGGGCAGTCCTTAATTCACCCCTCCACTTT
TRBJ2-1 TRBD1 TRBV5-1 NA CASSPRTGAPNEQFF TGCGCCAGCAGCCCAAGGACAGGGGCGCCCAATGAGCAGTTCTTC
TRBJ1-3 TRBD1 TRBV27 few CASRTTGERNTIYF TGTGCCAGCCGAACTACAGGGGAAAGAAACACCATATATTTT
TRBJ2-5 NA TRBV7-2 NA CASSSGGGGETQYF TGTGCCAGCAGCAGCGGTGGAGGTGGAGAGACCCAGTACTTC
TRBJ1-4 NA TRBV19 NA CASSSHSNGEKLFF TGTGCCAGTAGTAGCCATAGTAATGGAGAAAAACTGTTTTTT
TRBJ1-2 TRBD1 TRBV19 NA CASNPDRGLNYGYTF TGTGCCAGTAACCCGGACAGGGGTTTAAACTATGGCTACACCTTC
TRBJ2-7 NA TRBV27 NA CASSSTTNPHEQYF TGTGCCAGCAGTTCCACGACGAATCCCCACGAGCAGTACTTC
TRBJ2-7 NA TRBV6-5 NA CASRRWGDEQYF TGTGCCAGCAGGAGGTGGGGCGACGAGCAGTACTTC
TRBJ1-1 TRBD1 TRBV5-1 NA CASSLEAGGNTEAFF TGCGCCAGCAGCTTGGAGGCAGGGGGGAACACTGAAGCTTTCTTT
TRBJ1-2 TRBD1 TRBV6-5 few CASRQGQGSYGYTF TGTGCCAGCAGGCAGGGACAGGGTTCCTATGGCTACACCTTC
TRBJ2-5 NA TRBV29-1 NA CSVSGGSQETQYF TGCAGCGTCTCTGGCGGCAGTCAAGAGACCCAGTACTTC
TRBJ2-1 TRBD2 TRBV10-2 once CASTSPGRVGEQFF TGCGCCAGCACCTCACCGGGGAGGGTTGGGGAGCAGTTCTTC
TRBJ1-1 NA TRBV5-6 NA CASSLRENTEAFF TGTGCCAGCAGCTTGAGGGAAAACACTGAAGCTTTCTTT
TRBJ1-6 NA TRBV5-1 NA CASRRGERTPLHF TGCGCCAGCAGGAGAGGGGAGAGGACACCCCTCCACTTT
TRBJ2-7 TRBD1 TRBV7-2 NA CASSLSPTGDEQYF TGTGCCAGCAGCTTGAGCCCGACAGGGGATGAGCAGTACTTC
TRBJ2-5 NA TRBV2 NA CASSAQAGETQYF TGTGCCAGCAGTGCGCAGGCGGGAGAGACCCAGTACTTC
TRBJ1-5 TRBD1 TRBV18 NA CASSPDRGSNQPQHF TGTGCCAGCTCACCTGACAGGGGTAGCAATCAGCCCCAGCATTTT
TRBJ2-3 NA TRBV2 NA CASSGASFTDTQYF TGTGCCAGCAGCGGGGCATCCTTCACAGATACGCAGTATTTT
TRBJ2-7 NA TRBV2 NA CASSETLYEQYF TGTGCCAGCAGTGAAACGCTGTACGAGCAGTACTTC
TRBJ2-1 TRBD2 TRBV11-3 NA CASSREGGSYNEQFF TGTGCCAGCAGCCGGGAGGGGGGCTCCTACAATGAGCAGTTCTTC
TRBJ2-3 TRBD2 TRBV2 once CASSPTSGGADTQYF TGTGCCAGCAGTCCGACTAGCGGGGGTGCAGATACGCAGTATTTT
TRBJ1-2 TRBD1 TRBV11-2 NA CASSLDLGQGYGYTF TGTGCCAGCAGCTTAGATCTAGGACAGGGCTATGGCTACACCTTC
TRBJ1-5 NA TRBV5-6 NA CASSSGGFGNQPQHF TGTGCCAGCAGCTCGGGGGGTTTCGGCAATCAGCCCCAGCATTTT